Sequencing of this T cell receptor beta chain was carried out in a study of blood T cell repertoires in COVID-19. The trim removed 5 bases at V and 2 bases at J, leaving 7 bases unmatched. The CDR3 consists of 16 residues. Per the germline V gene, CDR1 is SGHVS and CDR2 is FQNEAQ. Study processing details: Using reference gene primer amplification, nucleated cell counts were estimated. Sequenced by immunoSEQ multiplex PCR; TCRdb stores in-frame clones only, minus some. V, J and clone size are taken as reported in that table, and D and trimming were inferred from the DNA itself. The table has hundreds of thousands of clones, more than 80% seen once.

Sequenced sample: PBMCs or T cells enriched from blood (not recorded which). The receptor was isolated from a man younger than 35 who had recovered from COVID-19. V usage is TRBV7-8 and J usage is TRBJ2-4; 9 bases are a match to TRBD1. The CDR3 nucleotides read TGTGCCAGCAGCGTCCGGGACAGGGAAACCAAAAACATTCAGTACTTC. Translating gives CASSVRDRETKNIQYF.